Listed below are T cell receptor beta chains from one sample, sequenced in a study of CD8 T cells in Susac syndrome. TCRdb used MiXCR to reprocess the immunoSEQ multiplex PCR reads, holding one entry per CDR3 protein. This table holds about 90,000 distinct CDR3 sequences, roughly 96% found once. The sequenced sample was CD8+ T cells from PBMCs. The receptors shown here come from a human donor with Susac syndrome. CDR3s include the opening cysteine and the closing phenylalanine or tryptophan. Each record gives: clone size, D gene, J gene, V gene, CDR3 protein, CDR3 DNA. A D gene is named only where the DNA matches it firmly. Clone size is not always given. Where it is, it says once, few, many or a class for expanded clones.

- - TRBJ1-6 TRBV5-1 CASSLTDGRNSPLHF TGCGCCAGCAGCCTGACAGACGGCCGGAATTCACCCCTCCACTTT
- - TRBJ2-4 TRBV4-1 CASGPLAKNIQYF TGCGCCAGCGGGCCGTTAGCCAAAAACATTCAGTACTTC
- TRBD1 TRBJ2-6 TRBV28 CASSWTGGSNVLTF TGTGCCAGCAGTTGGACAGGCGGATCCAACGTCCTGACTTTC
once TRBD2 TRBJ2-1 TRBV9 CASSVARLAGEQFF TGTGCCAGCAGCGTAGCTAGACTAGCCGGTGAGCAGTTCTTC
- - TRBJ2-3 TRBV24-1 CATSPEQGRGTDTQYF TGTGCCACCAGTCCCGAACAGGGTCGTGGCACAGATACGCAGTATTTT
- TRBD1 TRBJ2-5 TRBV18 CASSPRTGGQETQYF TGTGCCAGCTCACCGAGGACAGGGGGCCAAGAGACCCAGTACTTC
- TRBD1 TRBJ1-6 TRBV30 CAWRLQGANSPLHF TGTGCCTGGAGGTTACAGGGGGCAAATTCACCCCTCCACTTT
- - TRBJ1-3 TRBV3-1 CASSLWDSSGNTIYF TGTGCCAGCAGCCTGTGGGATAGCTCTGGAAACACCATATATTTT
- TRBD2 TRBJ2-1 TRBV11-2 CASDLVAGFPYNEQFF TGTGCCAGCGACTTGGTAGCGGGGTTTCCCTACAATGAGCAGTTCTTC
- - TRBJ1-1 TRBV20-1 CSAKGESEAFF TGCAGTGCCAAGGGGGAGAGTGAAGCTTTCTTT
- - TRBJ2-5 TRBV9 CASSSSGSYQETQYF TGTGCCAGCAGCTCCTCCGGGTCGTACCAAGAGACCCAGTACTTC
- TRBD2 TRBJ2-3 TRBV5-4 CASRGGEGTDTQYF TGTGCCAGCAGGGGGGGGGAGGGCACAGATACGCAGTATTTT
- - TRBJ1-1 TRBV20-1 CSATHRETEAFF TGCAGTGCTACCCACAGGGAAACTGAAGCTTTCTTT
- - TRBJ1-1 TRBV7-2 CASSLVDRSTEAFF TGTGCCAGCAGCTTAGTCGACAGAAGCACTGAAGCTTTCTTT
- - TRBJ2-5 TRBV20-1 CSASRGWDQETQYF TGCAGTGCTAGTAGGGGTTGGGATCAAGAGACCCAGTACTTC
- TRBD1 TRBJ2-5 TRBV6-1 CASSPFRDRGIQETQYF TGTGCCAGCAGCCCGTTCCGGGACAGGGGAATCCAAGAGACCCAGTACTTC
- - TRBJ1-5 TRBV3-1 CASSQDRADQPQHF TGTGCCAGCAGCCAAGACAGGGCAGATCAGCCCCAGCATTTT
- - TRBJ1-6 TRBV30 CAWSVPLTGQGNSPLHF TGTGCCTGGAGTGTACCACTCACCGGGCAGGGAAATTCACCCCTCCACTTT
few - TRBJ1-5 TRBV27 CASSHRDSNQPQHF TGTGCCAGCAGTCATAGGGATAGCAATCAGCCCCAGCATTTT
once - TRBJ1-2 TRBV29-1 CSVNQNYGYTF TGCAGCGTTAATCAAAACTATGGCTACACCTTC
- TRBD2 TRBJ2-1 TRBV5-6 CASSDRLAGGQGNEQFF TGTGCCAGCAGCGATCGACTAGCGGGGGGACAGGGGAATGAGCAGTTCTTC
once TRBD1 TRBJ1-4 TRBV12-3/TRBV12-4 CASSTTQGSLAEKLFF TGTGCCAGCAGCACCACACAGGGGTCCCTTGCTGAAAAACTGTTTTTT
- TRBD2 TRBJ2-7 TRBV20-1 CSAPLAEFSYEQYF TGCAGTGCTCCGCTAGCGGAATTTTCCTACGAGCAGTACTTC
- TRBD1 TRBJ2-2 TRBV5-1 CASSLGTGTTGELFF TGCGCCAGCAGCTTGGGGACAGGAACCACCGGGGAGCTGTTTTTT
- - TRBJ1-5 TRBV7-8 CASSLNGGGNQPQHF TGTGCCAGCAGTCTAAACGGGGGAGGCAATCAGCCCCAGCATTTT
- - TRBJ1-5 TRBV18 CASSPLGEHQPQHF TGTGCCAGCTCACCCCTAGGGGAGCATCAGCCCCAGCATTTT
- - TRBJ2-3 TRBV7-3 CASRSLEGGNTDTQYF TGTGCCAGCAGAAGCTTAGAAGGGGGGAACACAGATACGCAGTATTTT
- - TRBJ1-5 TRBV12-3/TRBV12-4 CASSPAGMGNQPQHF TGTGCCAGCAGTCCTGCGGGAATGGGCAATCAGCCCCAGCATTTT
- - TRBJ2-7 TRBV30 CAWSVNSWSYEQYF TGTGCCTGGAGTGTTAACAGTTGGTCCTACGAGCAGTACTTC
- - TRBJ1-1 TRBV5-6 CASSAWRAEAFF TGTGCCAGCAGCGCCTGGCGCGCTGAAGCTTTCTTT
- TRBD1 TRBJ2-3 TRBV5-1 CASSLEGASTDTQYF TGCGCCAGCAGCTTGGAGGGGGCTAGCACAGATACGCAGTATTTT
- - TRBJ1-1 TRBV9 CASSVGRGDTEAFF TGTGCCAGCAGCGTAGGTAGGGGGGACACTGAAGCTTTCTTT
- TRBD1 TRBJ2-3 TRBV4-3 CASSQQYRGWDTQYF TGCGCCAGCAGCCAACAATACAGGGGGTGGGATACGCAGTATTTT
- - TRBJ1-1 TRBV19 CASQKRTAEAFF TGTGCCAGTCAGAAACGGACAGCTGAAGCTTTCTTT
once - TRBJ1-4 TRBV7-8 CASSLGVGGKLFF TGTGCCAGCAGCTTGGGGGTGGGGGGAAAACTGTTTTTT
- - TRBJ2-5 TRBV11-3 CASSLDPGQETQYF TGTGCCAGCAGCTTAGATCCGGGCCAAGAGACCCAGTACTTC
- - TRBJ2-3 TRBV30 CAWSVLRPPWGTDTQYF TGTGCCTGGAGTGTATTGAGGCCCCCGTGGGGAACAGATACGCAGTATTTT